The 4 T cell receptor beta chains below come from one sample, sequenced in a study of cytomegalovirus exposure and HLA in healthy donors. Primers for the PCR totalled 60 Vbeta and 13 Jbeta. Method: immunoSEQ multiplex PCR; TCRdb's copy keeps in-frame clones and lacks some. Of around 200,000 clones detected, about 77% appear once; the ten largest clones hold approximately 5%. Sequenced input: PBMCs. The receptors here all came from a man aged 30 to 45 in good health and CMV-seropositive.

The J gene is TRBJ2-7, the V gene TRBV14, with a weak D call TRBD1 (6 bases). The CDR3 loop spans 16 amino acids. Germline V lookup: CDR1 SGHDN, CDR2 FVKESK. V lost 0 bases and J lost 3, with 15 bases in between. The CDR3 region has the DNA TGTGCCAGCAGCCAAGAGACGGGACACTTGAACTACGAGCAGTACTTC. Amino acid sequence: CASSQETGHLNYEQYF.

In this sample, this clone turned up a few times. V and J are TRBV27 and TRBJ2-1; possible D gene TRBD1, 6 bases. The length of the CDR3 is 16 residues. The V and J ends lost 3 bases and 4 bases respectively, with 16 bases between them. Per the germline V gene, CDR1 is MNHEY and CDR2 is SMNVEV (reference sequence). In nucleotides, the CDR3 is TGTGCCAGCAGTTTCCGCATCGGGACACCATACAATGAGCAGTTCTTC. It codes for CASSFRIGTPYNEQFF.

The rearrangement links TRBV29-1 to TRBJ2-2; D is perhaps TRBD2 (6 bases). Germline V gene sequence: CDR1 SQVTM, CDR2 ANQGSEA. The CDR3 has 16 residues. With 6 bases removed from V and 4 bases from J, the gap between germline ends came to 21 bases. Written as DNA, the CDR3 is TGCAGCGTCGAGCTCGGGGAGGCGCGTATCACCGGGGAGCTGTTTTTT. Its protein is CSVELGEARITGELFF.

The chain recombines TRBV18 with TRBJ2-3; D is perhaps TRBD1 (5 bases). V lost 6 bases, J lost 1 base, and 8 bases lay in between. The CDR3 totals 13 residues. Germline CDR1 KGHSH, CDR2 LQKENI. CDR3 residues: CASSPRGTDTQYF. In DNA form, the CDR3 reads TGTGCCAGCTCCCCCAGGGGCACAGATACGCAGTATTTT.